This entry describes one T cell receptor beta chain. This sample is drawn from a study of blood T cells in healthy people across ages. The people who gave samples were healthy Caucasians from Russia, aged about 6 to 100. Using a J-beta primer mix together with a sample-barcoded 5' primer, a second PCR was run for about 6 to 11 cycles. TCRdb reprocessed the 5' RACE reads via MiXCR and lists one record per CDR3 protein. The repertoire holds about 1 million distinct CDR3 sequences, with 40% to 55% as singletons. The CDR3 length is 18 residues. CDR1 LGHDT and CDR2 YNNKEL come from the germline V gene (reference sequence). V gave up 4 bases and J gave up 0 bases; unmatched junction bases: 12.

The specimen sequenced was blood. This receptor was obtained from a woman aged 55-70 years in good health. The rearrangement joins TRBV3-1 to TRBJ2-3, with 8 bases identical to TRBD2. The CDR3 DNA sequence: TGTGCCAGCAGCCCCCTACGACCCGCTAGCGGGAGCACAGATACGCAGTATTTT. This sequence encodes CASSPLRPASGSTDTQYF.